This T cell receptor (beta chain) stems from a study of blood T cell repertoires in COVID-19. Study overall: T cells, B-cell-depleted T cells, or PBMCs supplied cDNA or gDNA.

The protocol was immunoSEQ multiplex PCR, while the TCRdb copy is restricted to in-frame clones and leaves out a portion. Counted here are 200,000 to 250,000 clones, roughly 84% occurring once; the ten biggest clones make up around 1%. This clone was detected once. V lost 5 bases and J lost 0, with 11 bases in between. This CDR3 is 15 amino acids long. Germline values: CDR1 SEHNR, CDR2 FQNEAQ (reference sequence). This chain uses TRBV7-9 with TRBJ1-3; unclear D gene. The sequencing input was peripheral blood. The TCR comes from a man aged 35 to 55 with acute or convalescent COVID-19. The CDR3 DNA sequence: TGTGCCAGCAGCACACAACGTGGCTCTGGAAACACCATATATTTT. This codes for CASSTQRGSGNTIYF.